This T cell receptor (beta chain) was found in a study of T cell repertoires in cytomegalovirus infection. Overall study context: CMV infection and matching HLA type were both indicated by public TCR beta signatures.

The CDR3 is made up of 15 amino acids. Germline V gene sequence: CDR1 SGHRS, CDR2 YFSETQ. As for this clonotype: Its antigen is not known. A single base separates this from a much larger clone, so it may be a read error.

Study findings and constraints: Within the response measured ex vivo, HLA-C-restricted CMV-specific TCR beta clonotypes were dominant.

TCRdb independently ran MiXCR on the reads; one entry per CDR3 protein. The sample has about 310,000 distinct CDR3 sequences; around 9.6% are singletons. Input material: PBMCs. The chain combines TRBV5-1 with TRBJ1-1; tentatively, D is TRBD1 (5 bases). This receptor was obtained from a human donor in good health (CMV status not recorded). Some clones in this sample may be carry-over from other donors' samples. CDR3 sequence: CASSLFGTANTEAYF. Written as DNA, the CDR3 is TGCGCCAGCAGCTTATTCGGGACCGCGAACACTGAAGCTTACTTT. The full variable domain, rest sourced from reference TRBV5-1 and TRBJ1-1, is KAGVTQTPRYLIKTRGQQVTLSCSPISGHRSVSWYQQTPGQGLQFLFEYFSETQRNKGNFPGRFSGRQFSNSRSEMNVSTLELGDSALYLCASSLFGTANTEAYFGQGTRLTVV.